This is a list of T cell receptor beta chains from one sample in a study of shared clonotypes between healthy human individuals. Some clones are missing from TCRdb's copy, which holds only in-frame ones; the method was immunoSEQ multiplex PCR. The profile shows about 2.4 million clones, roughly 93% of them singletons. Sequencing input: naive CD4+ T cells from PBMCs. The source is a man aged 18-30 years in good health. Some clones in this sample may be carry-over from other donors' samples. The CDR3 runs from the conserved cysteine through the conserved F or W. The D gene is left open where the match is weak.

CDR3,DNA,V,J,D
CASSEARAGNQPQHF,TGTGCCAGCAGTGAAGCGCGGGCAGGAAATCAGCCCCAGCATTTT,TRBV2,TRBJ1-5,NA
CASSRRTGMNTEAFF,TGTGCCAGCTCACGACGGACGGGGATGAACACTGAAGCTTTCTTT,TRBV18,TRBJ1-1,NA
CASSDPTRGANNEQFF,TGTGCCAGCAGTGACCCTACTCGGGGGGCGAACAATGAGCAGTTCTTC,TRBV25-1,TRBJ2-1,NA
CASRQTEGLAQETQYF,TGTGCCAGCAGACAAACGGAGGGCTTGGCTCAAGAGACCCAGTACTTC,TRBV27,TRBJ2-5,NA
CASSYLPGTGNRYTF,TGTGCCAGCTCCTACCTCCCCGGGACAGGGAACCGCTACACCTTC,TRBV28,TRBJ1-2,TRBD1
CASSDRTNGGGSNYEQYF,TGCGCCAGCAGTGATCGTACGAATGGTGGGGGGAGTAACTACGAGCAGTACTTC,TRBV10-1,TRBJ2-7,NA
CAINRAAGVGTDTQYF,TGTGCCATCAACCGGGCAGCGGGAGTGGGGACAGATACGCAGTATTTT,TRBV10-3,TRBJ2-3,TRBD2
CASRDMLHRANQPQHF,TGTGCCAGTAGAGACATGCTCCACCGGGCCAATCAGCCCCAGCATTTT,TRBV19,TRBJ1-5,NA
CASSQVGGGNQPQHF,TGCGCCAGCAGCCAAGTAGGGGGAGGCAATCAGCCCCAGCATTTT,TRBV4-3,TRBJ1-5,NA
CASSLIGTANGYTF,TGTGCCAGTTCACTTATAGGGACAGCCAATGGCTACACCTTC,TRBV19,TRBJ1-2,TRBD1
CATSRETGYYNEQFF,TGTGCCACCAGCAGAGAGACAGGGTACTACAATGAGCAGTTCTTC,TRBV15,TRBJ2-1,TRBD1
CASSRDTYEQYF,TGTGCCAGCAGCCGGGACACCTACGAGCAGTACTTC,TRBV9,TRBJ2-7,NA
CASSTPPGETQYF,TGTGCCAGCTCGACCCCGCCGGGGGAGACCCAGTACTTC,TRBV18,TRBJ2-5,NA
CASTQVLRNTEAFF,TGTGCCAGCACACAGGTCCTGAGGAACACTGAAGCTTTCTTT,TRBV2,TRBJ1-1,NA
CASKMDGTDTQYF,TGTGCCAGCAAAATGGATGGCACAGATACGCAGTATTTT,TRBV6-5,TRBJ2-3,NA
CASSVGGTGEEKLFF,TGTGCCAGCAGCGTAGGGGGCACAGGGGAGGAAAAACTGTTTTTT,TRBV9,TRBJ1-4,TRBD1
CASSEFVPSGNSPLHF,TGTGCCAGCAGTGAATTTGTCCCCAGCGGTAATTCACCCCTCCACTTT,TRBV25-1,TRBJ1-6,NA
CAWTSGNTIYF,TGTGCCTGGACCTCTGGAAACACCATATATTTT,TRBV30,TRBJ1-3,NA
CASSLRGSAQHF,TGTGCCAGCAGCTTACGCGGTAGCGCGCAGCATTTT,TRBV13,TRBJ1-5,NA